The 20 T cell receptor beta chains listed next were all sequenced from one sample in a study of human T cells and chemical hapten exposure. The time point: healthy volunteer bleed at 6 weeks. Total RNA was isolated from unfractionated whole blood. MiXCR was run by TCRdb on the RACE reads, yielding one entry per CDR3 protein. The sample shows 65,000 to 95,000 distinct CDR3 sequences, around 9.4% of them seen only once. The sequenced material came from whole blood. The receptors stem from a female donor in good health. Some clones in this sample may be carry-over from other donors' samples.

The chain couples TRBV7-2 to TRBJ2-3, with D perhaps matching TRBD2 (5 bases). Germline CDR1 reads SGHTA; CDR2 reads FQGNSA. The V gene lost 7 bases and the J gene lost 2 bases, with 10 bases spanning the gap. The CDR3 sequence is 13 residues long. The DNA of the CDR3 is TGTGCCAGCAACCCCGGGAACACAGATACGCAGTATTTT. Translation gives CASNPGNTDTQYF.

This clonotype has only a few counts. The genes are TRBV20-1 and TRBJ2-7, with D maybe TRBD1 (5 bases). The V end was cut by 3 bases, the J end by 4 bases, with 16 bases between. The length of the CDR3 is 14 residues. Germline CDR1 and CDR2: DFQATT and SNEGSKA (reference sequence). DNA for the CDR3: TGCAGTGCTAGGTCGGCGATGGGGCTATACGAGCAGTACTTC. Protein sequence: CSARSAMGLYEQYF.

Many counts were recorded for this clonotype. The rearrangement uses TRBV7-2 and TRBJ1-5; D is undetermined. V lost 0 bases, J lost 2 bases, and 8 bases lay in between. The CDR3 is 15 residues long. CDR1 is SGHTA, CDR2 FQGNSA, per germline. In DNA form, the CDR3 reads TGTGCCAGCAGCTTAGCGTGGCAGGGCAATCAGCCCCAGCATTTT. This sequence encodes CASSLAWQGNQPQHF.

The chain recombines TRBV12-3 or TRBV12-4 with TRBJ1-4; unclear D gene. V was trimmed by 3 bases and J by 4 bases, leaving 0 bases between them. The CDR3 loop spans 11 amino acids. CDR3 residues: CASSFNEKLFF. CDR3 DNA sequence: TGTGCCAGCAGTTTTAATGAAAAACTGTTTTTT.

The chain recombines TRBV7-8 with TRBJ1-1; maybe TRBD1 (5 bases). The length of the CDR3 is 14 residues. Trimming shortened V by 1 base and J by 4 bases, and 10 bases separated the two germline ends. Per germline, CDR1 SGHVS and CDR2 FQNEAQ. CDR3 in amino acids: CASSLVQGSTEAFF. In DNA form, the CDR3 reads TGTGCCAGCAGCTTAGTGCAGGGCTCCACTGAAGCTTTCTTT. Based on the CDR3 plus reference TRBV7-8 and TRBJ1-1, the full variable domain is GAGVSQSPRYKVAKRGQDVALRCDPISGHVSLFWYQQALGQGPEFLTYFQNEAQLDKSGLPSDRFFAERPEGSVSTLKIQRTQQEDSAVYLCASSLVQGSTEAFFGQGTRLTVV.

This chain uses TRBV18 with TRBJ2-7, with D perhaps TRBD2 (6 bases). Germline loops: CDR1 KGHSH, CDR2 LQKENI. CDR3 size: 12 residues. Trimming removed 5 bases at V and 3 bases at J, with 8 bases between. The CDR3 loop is CASSYGSYEQYF. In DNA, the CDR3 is TGTGCCAGCTCATACGGGAGCTACGAGCAGTACTTC.

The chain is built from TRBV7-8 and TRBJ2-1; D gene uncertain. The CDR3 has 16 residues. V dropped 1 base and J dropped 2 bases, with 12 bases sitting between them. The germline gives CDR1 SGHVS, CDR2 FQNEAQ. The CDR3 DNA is TGTGCCAGCAGCTTAGGGGCCGCTAGACCCTACAATGAGCAGTTCTTC. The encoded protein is CASSLGAARPYNEQFF.

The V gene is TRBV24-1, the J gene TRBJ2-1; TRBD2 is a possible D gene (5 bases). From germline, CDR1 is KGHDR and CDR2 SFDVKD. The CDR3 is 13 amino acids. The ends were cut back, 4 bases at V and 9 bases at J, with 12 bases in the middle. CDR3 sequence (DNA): TGTGCCACCAGTGACTCTGATCGGGGTGAGCAGTTCTTC. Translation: CATSDSDRGEQFF.

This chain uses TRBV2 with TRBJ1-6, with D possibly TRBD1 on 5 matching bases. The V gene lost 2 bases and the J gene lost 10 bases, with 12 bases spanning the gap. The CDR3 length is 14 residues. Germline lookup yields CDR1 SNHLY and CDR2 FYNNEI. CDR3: CASSELVAGSPLHF. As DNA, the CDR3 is TGTGCCAGCAGTGAACTCGTTGCAGGGTCACCCCTCCACTTT. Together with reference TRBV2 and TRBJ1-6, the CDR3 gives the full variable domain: EPEVTQTPSHQVTQMGQEVILRCVPISNHLYFYWYRQILGQKVEFLVSFYNNEISEKSEIFDDQFSVERPDGSNFTLKIRSTKLEDSAMYFCASSELVAGSPLHFGNGTRLTVT.

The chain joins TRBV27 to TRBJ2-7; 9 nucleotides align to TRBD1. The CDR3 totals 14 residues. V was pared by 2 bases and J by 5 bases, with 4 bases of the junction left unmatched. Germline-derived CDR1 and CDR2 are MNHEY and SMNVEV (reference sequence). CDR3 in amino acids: CASSLLGQGDEQYF. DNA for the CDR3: TGTGCCAGCAGTTTACTGGGACAGGGTGACGAGCAGTACTTC.

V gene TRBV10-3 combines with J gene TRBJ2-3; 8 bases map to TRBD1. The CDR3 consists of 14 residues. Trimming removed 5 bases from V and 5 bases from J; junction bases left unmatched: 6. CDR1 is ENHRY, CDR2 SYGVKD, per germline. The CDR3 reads CAISMTGDGDTQYF. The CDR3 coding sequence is TGTGCCATCAGTATGACAGGGGATGGAGATACGCAGTATTTT.

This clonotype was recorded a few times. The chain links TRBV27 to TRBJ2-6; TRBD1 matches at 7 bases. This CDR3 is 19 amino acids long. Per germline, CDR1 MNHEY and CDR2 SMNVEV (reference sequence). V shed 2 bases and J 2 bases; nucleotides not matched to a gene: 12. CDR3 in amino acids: CASSLPQDRQKAGANVLTF. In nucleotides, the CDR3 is TGTGCCAGCAGTTTACCCCAGGACAGGCAAAAGGCTGGGGCCAACGTCCTGACTTTC.

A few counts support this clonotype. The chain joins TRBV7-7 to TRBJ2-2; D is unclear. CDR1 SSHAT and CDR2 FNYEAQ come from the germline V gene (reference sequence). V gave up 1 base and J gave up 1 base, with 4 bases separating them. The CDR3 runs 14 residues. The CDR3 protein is CASSLGQNTGELFF. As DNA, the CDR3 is TGTGCCAGCAGCTTAGGGCAGAACACCGGGGAGCTGTTTTTT.

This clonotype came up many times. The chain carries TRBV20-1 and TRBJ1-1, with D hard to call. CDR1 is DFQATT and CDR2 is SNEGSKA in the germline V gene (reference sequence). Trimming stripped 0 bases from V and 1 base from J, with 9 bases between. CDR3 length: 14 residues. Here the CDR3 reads CSARENKPNTEAFF. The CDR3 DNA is TGCAGTGCTAGAGAGAACAAACCGAACACTGAAGCTTTCTTT.

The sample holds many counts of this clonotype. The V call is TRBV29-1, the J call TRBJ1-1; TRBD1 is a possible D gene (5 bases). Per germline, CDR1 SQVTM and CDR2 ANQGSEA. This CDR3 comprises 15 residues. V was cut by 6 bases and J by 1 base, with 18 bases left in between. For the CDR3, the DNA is TGCAGCGTAATTCAGGGAGGTACAGCGAACACTGAAGCTTTCTTT. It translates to CSVIQGGTANTEAFF. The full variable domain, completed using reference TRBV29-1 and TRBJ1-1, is SAVISQKPSRDICQRGTSLTIQCQVDSQVTMMFWYRQQPGQSLTLIATANQGSEATYESGFVIDKFPISRPNLTFSTLTVSNMSPEDSSIYLCSVIQGGTANTEAFFGQGTRLTVV.

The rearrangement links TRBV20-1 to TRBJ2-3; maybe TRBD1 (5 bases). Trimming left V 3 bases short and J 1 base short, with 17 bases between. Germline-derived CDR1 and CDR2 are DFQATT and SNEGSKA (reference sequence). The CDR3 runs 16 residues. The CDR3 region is CSASSSRQGRTDTQYF. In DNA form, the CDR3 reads TGCAGTGCTAGTTCATCCCGGCAGGGCCGCACAGATACGCAGTATTTT.

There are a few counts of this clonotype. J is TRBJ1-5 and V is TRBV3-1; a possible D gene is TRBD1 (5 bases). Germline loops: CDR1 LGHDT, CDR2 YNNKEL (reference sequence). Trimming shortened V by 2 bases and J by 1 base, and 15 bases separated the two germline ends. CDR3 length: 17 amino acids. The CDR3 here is CASSQFKPRQSNQPQHF. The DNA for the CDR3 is TGTGCCAGCAGCCAATTCAAGCCCAGACAGAGCAATCAGCCCCAGCATTTT.

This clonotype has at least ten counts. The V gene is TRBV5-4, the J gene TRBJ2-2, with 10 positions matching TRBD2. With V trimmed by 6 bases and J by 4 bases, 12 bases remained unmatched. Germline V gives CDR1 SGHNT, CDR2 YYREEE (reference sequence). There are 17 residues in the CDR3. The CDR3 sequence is CASIKHVAGGLTGELFF. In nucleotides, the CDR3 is TGTGCCAGCATCAAGCACGTAGCGGGGGGACTCACCGGGGAGCTGTTTTTT. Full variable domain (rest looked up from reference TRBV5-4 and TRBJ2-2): ETGVTQSPTHLIKTRGQQVTLRCSSQSGHNTVSWYQQALGQGPQFIFQYYREEENGRGNFPPRFSGLQFPNYSSELNVNALELDDSALYLCASIKHVAGGLTGELFFGEGSRLTVL.

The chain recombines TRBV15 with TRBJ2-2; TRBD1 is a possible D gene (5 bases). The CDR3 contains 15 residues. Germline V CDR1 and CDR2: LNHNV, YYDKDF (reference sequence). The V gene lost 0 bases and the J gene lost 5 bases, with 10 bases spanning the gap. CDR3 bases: TGTGCCACCAGCAGAGAAAACAGGAAGACCGGGGAGCTGTTTTTT. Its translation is CATSRENRKTGELFF.

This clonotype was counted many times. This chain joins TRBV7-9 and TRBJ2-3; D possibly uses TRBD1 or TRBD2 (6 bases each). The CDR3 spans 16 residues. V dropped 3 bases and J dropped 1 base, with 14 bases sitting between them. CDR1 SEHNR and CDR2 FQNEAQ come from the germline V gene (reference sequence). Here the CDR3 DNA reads TGTGCCAGCAGCTTGGGGGGCAGGGGTGGCACAGATACGCAGTATTTT. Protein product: CASSLGGRGGTDTQYF.